The 4 T cell receptor beta chains below all came from one sample that was sequenced in a study of Ad26.COV2.S vaccination and SARS-CoV-2 variants. The table came from immunoSEQ multiplex PCR; TCRdb's copy has only in-frame clones and leaves some out. The data show roughly 350,000 clones, with around nine tenths seen just once and about 4.6% held by the top ten. The sample's treatment: around 19 received Ad26.COV2.S at low or high dose, single or two shots; several received placebo; per-sample allocation not given. All samples were drawn on day 63, counting from the first vaccine or placebo injection. The sample was peripheral blood, taken in a trial of Ad26.COV2.S vaccine versus placebo. The receptors here all came from a person aged 18-65 years who received the Ad26.COV2.S COVID-19 vaccine or a placebo.

The genes are TRBV28 and TRBJ1-1; possibly TRBD1 for D (6 bases). Deletions cut 6 bases from V and 0 bases from J, with 14 bases between. Germline lookup yields CDR1 MDHEN and CDR2 SYDVKM. This CDR3 spans 15 amino acids. CDR3 nucleotide sequence: TGTGCCAGCAGCTTTTCCGGGGACATGAACACTGAAGCTTTCTTT. Translation gives CASSFSGDMNTEAFF.

The chain employs TRBV19 and TRBJ1-1, with TRBD1 matching 9 bases. Germline V gene data show CDR1 as LNHDA and CDR2 as SQIVND (reference sequence). This CDR3 comprises 14 residues. The V gene end was trimmed by 6 bases and the J gene end by 1 base; junction bases not matched to a gene: 3. The CDR3 here is CASRGQGWNTEAFF. The CDR3 nucleotides are TGTGCCAGTAGGGGACAGGGTTGGAACACTGAAGCTTTCTTT.

This clone was detected a few times. The chain joins TRBV27 to TRBJ1-4, with 8 bases fitting TRBD1. The J segment lost 7 bases and the V segment lost 4 bases, leaving 8 bases of the junction unmatched. Germline CDR1 MNHEY, CDR2 SMNVEV (reference sequence). This CDR3 is 15 amino acids long. Here the CDR3 reads CASSSGQGGSEKLFF. In DNA form, the CDR3 reads TGTGCCAGCAGTTCCGGACAGGGTGGGAGTGAAAAACTGTTTTTT.

The chain has TRBV6-5 and TRBJ1-1, with D perhaps matching TRBD1 (5 bases). CDR1 is MNHEY, CDR2 SVGAGI, per germline. The CDR3 is 15 amino acids. V gave up 4 bases and J gave up 4 bases, with 16 bases separating them. CDR3 nucleotides: TGTGCCAGCAGTTCCCGGGGGGGGTGGAGCACTGAAGCTTTCTTT. This translates into CASSSRGGWSTEAFF.